A selection of T cell receptor beta chains follows, all from one sample in a study of cytomegalovirus exposure and HLA in healthy donors. Data came from immunoSEQ multiplex PCR; TCRdb stores just in-frame clones and leaves some out. This table has around 100,000 clones, 60% to 85% appearing once. The sequenced sample consisted of PBMCs. These receptors all stem from a man aged 45-65 years in good health and CMV-seropositive. The CDR3 runs from the conserved cysteine through the conserved F or W. The order of the fields is J gene, V gene, CDR3 protein.

J: TRBJ2-7
V: TRBV15
CDR3: CATSTTGLDYEQYF

J: TRBJ2-5
V: TRBV7-2
CDR3: CASSLLADRQYF

J: TRBJ1-2
V: TRBV5-1
CDR3: CASSSGTNYGYTF

J: TRBJ2-6
V: TRBV6-1
CDR3: CASSVNRGKTGANVLTF

J: TRBJ2-7
V: TRBV19
CDR3: CASTSGSSGRYEQYF

J: TRBJ2-1
V: TRBV6-4
CDR3: CASSAGDYNEQFF

J: TRBJ2-7
V: TRBV18
CDR3: CASSAVPPSGGGYEQYF

J: TRBJ2-1
V: TRBV30
CDR3: CAFLARNNEQFF

J: TRBJ2-3
V: TRBV27
CDR3: CASSWGEDTQYF

J: TRBJ2-1
V: TRBV7-2
CDR3: CAFRPEGSYNEQFF

J: TRBJ2-3
V: TRBV12-2
CDR3: CASRPTTGRADTQYF

J: TRBJ2-1
V: TRBV28
CDR3: CASEGREGYNEQFF

J: TRBJ2-3
V: TRBV27
CDR3: CASSLGLVDTQYF

J: TRBJ2-4
V: TRBV5-1
CDR3: CASSPRTSGIAKNIQYF

J: TRBJ2-7
V: TRBV28
CDR3: CASRGLAGAYEQYF

J: TRBJ1-3
V: TRBV6-4
CDR3: CASSATASGNTIYF

J: TRBJ2-1
V: TRBV7-6
CDR3: CASSLALRGPGRPYNEQFF

J: TRBJ1-1
V: TRBV2
CDR3: CASSESGGAGNTEAFF